The 27 T cell receptor beta chains below come from one sample, sequenced in a study of shared clonotypes between healthy human individuals. Terminally differentiated effector memory CD45RA+ cells were excluded from the naive CD8 cells, which were CD45RO-negative and positively selected for CCR7. Repertoires were generated with immunoSEQ multiplex PCR, while TCRdb's copy carries only in-frame clones and drops some. This table holds about 2 million clones, just under 95% found once. Input material: naive CD8+ T cells sorted from blood. These receptors originate from a man between 18 and 29 years old in good health.

The gene calls are TRBV2 and TRBJ1-1; D is possibly TRBD1 (5 bases). The germline gives CDR1 SNHLY, CDR2 FYNNEI. This CDR3 is 12 amino acids long. V lost 6 bases, J lost 1 base, and 6 bases lay in between. CDR3 coding DNA: TGTGCCAGCAGGGGACGGAACACTGAAGCTTTCTTT. It is translated as CASRGRNTEAFF.

The chain's CDR3 is CASSKGAGQGSQRDVFPEAFF. In DNA, the CDR3 is TGTGCCAGCAGCAAAGGTGCGGGACAGGGAAGTCAAAGAGACGTATTTCCTGAAGCTTTCTTT. This chain links TRBV21-1 with TRBJ1-1; the table's D call, TRBD1, has no DNA check behind it. TRBV21-1 is classified as a pseudogene. This CDR3 region has 21 residues.

V is TRBV4-1 and J is TRBJ2-7, with 8 bases lining up with TRBD2. V shed 5 bases and J 2 bases; nucleotides not matched to a gene: 5. The CDR3 sequence is 14 residues long. Germline V gene lookup returns CDR1 MGHRA and CDR2 YSYEKL. Here the CDR3 reads CASSYGGGPYEQYF. The CDR3 coding sequence is TGCGCCAGCAGCTACGGGGGGGGCCCCTACGAGCAGTACTTC.

This clone has just one count. The chain combines TRBV28 with TRBJ2-3; 7 bases align to TRBD1. The CDR3 loop spans 13 amino acids. Germline trimming cut 10 bases from V and 2 bases from J; bases unmatched to any gene: 6. The germline gives CDR1 MDHEN, CDR2 SYDVKM. The DNA of the CDR3 is TGTGCCATCGACAGGGAGCTCACAGATACGCAGTATTTT. This encodes CAIDRELTDTQYF.

This chain uses TRBV5-4 with TRBJ1-1; D is ambiguous. Looked up from germline, CDR1 is SGHNT and CDR2 is YYREEE (reference sequence). The CDR3 sequence is 12 residues long. V lost 5 bases, J lost 8 bases, and 13 bases lay in between. In DNA form, the CDR3 reads TGTGCCAGCAGTCCGGAGGGCGTGGAAGCTTTCTTT. Encoded protein: CASSPEGVEAFF.

This chain connects TRBV27 to TRBJ1-2; D gene ambiguous. Trimming removed 6 bases from V and 4 bases from J, with 12 bases in between. CDR3 length: 13 amino acids. The germline V gene has CDR1 MNHEY and CDR2 SMNVEV (reference sequence). Here the CDR3 reads CASSVDGLYGYTF. CDR3 sequence (DNA): TGTGCCAGCAGCGTCGACGGCCTCTATGGCTACACCTTC.

This chain links TRBV19 with TRBJ1-1; D is unclear. Trimming cost V 3 bases and J 3 bases, with 8 bases left between them. This CDR3 contains 13 residues. The germline gives CDR1 LNHDA, CDR2 SQIVND (reference sequence). The CDR3 spells CASSIQKYTEAFF. The CDR3 region has the DNA TGTGCCAGTAGTATCCAGAAATACACTGAAGCTTTCTTT.

The chain employs TRBV7-9 and TRBJ2-2; 7 nucleotides agree with TRBD2. The CDR3 sequence is 16 residues long. V lost 4 bases and J lost 5; bases outside the gene matches: 10. In germline, CDR1 is SEHNR, CDR2 FQNEAQ (reference sequence). The CDR3 bases are TGTGCCAGCAGCTCCACTAGCGATTTTAGGACCGGGGAGCTGTTTTTT. It yields the protein CASSSTSDFRTGELFF.

The V call is TRBV28, the J call TRBJ1-2, with a tentative D call TRBD1 (6 bases). The CDR3 length is 13 residues. Trimming cost V 7 bases and J 2 bases, with 11 bases left between them. Germline CDR1 MDHEN, CDR2 SYDVKM. CDR3 in amino acids: CASIETGNYGYTF. DNA of the CDR3: TGTGCCAGCATCGAGACAGGAAACTATGGCTACACCTTC.

V gene TRBV7-9 combines with J gene TRBJ1-3; D is unresolved. Trimming left V 5 bases short and J 0 bases short, with 8 bases between. CDR1 is SEHNR and CDR2 is FQNEAQ in the germline V gene (reference sequence). The CDR3 covers 14 residues. The CDR3 DNA reads TGTGCCAGCAGCCTGACGGACTCTGGAAACACCATATATTTT. It specifies CASSLTDSGNTIYF.

Only a few counts were recorded for this clone. V usage is TRBV28 and J usage is TRBJ1-5, with no clear D. In germline, CDR1 is MDHEN, CDR2 SYDVKM. Trimming shortened V by 6 bases and J by 4 bases, and 13 bases separated the two germline ends. The length of the CDR3 is 14 residues. CDR3 protein: CASSYRLGNQPQHF. The CDR3 nucleotides read TGTGCCAGCAGCTACCGCCTGGGGAATCAGCCCCAGCATTTT.

This sequence joins TRBV28 and TRBJ2-7; 9 bases match TRBD1. The CDR3 has 14 amino acids. After removal of 4 bases from V and 3 bases from J, the junction contained 4 bases not matched to a gene. Per the germline V gene, CDR1 is MDHEN and CDR2 is SYDVKM. CDR3 loop: CASSSTGGIYEQYF. Here the CDR3 DNA reads TGTGCCAGCAGTTCTACAGGGGGCATCTACGAGCAGTACTTC.

The CDR3 region has the DNA TGTGCCAGCAGCTTAGTAGCGGTAGAAGAGACCCAGTACTTC. This gives the protein CASSLVAVEETQYF. This rearrangement joins TRBV7-9 to TRBJ2-5; possible D gene TRBD2, 6 bases. Germline V CDR1 and CDR2: SEHNR, FQNEAQ (reference sequence). The CDR3 totals 14 residues. V dropped 1 base and J dropped 3 bases, with 9 bases sitting between them.

The chain combines TRBV14 with TRBJ2-1, with TRBD2 matching over 8 bases. Germline CDR1 SGHDN, CDR2 FVKESK. CDR3 length equals 17 residues. The V and J ends lost 4 bases and 1 base, in that order; junction bases with no gene match: 9. The DNA of the CDR3 is TGTGCCAGCAGCCCCCTCATGTCGGGGGGGTCCTACAATGAGCAGTTCTTC. It codes for CASSPLMSGGSYNEQFF.

This clone was detected only once. The V call is TRBV6-5, the J call TRBJ2-7, with TRBD1 matching 7 bases. The CDR3 consists of 15 residues. With V trimmed by 0 bases and J by 7 bases, 9 bases remained unmatched. CDR1 and CDR2 (germline): MNHEY, SVGAGI. The CDR3 bases are TGTGCCAGCAGTTACTCACGACAGGGCGCCTGGGAGCAGTACTTC. Protein: CASSYSRQGAWEQYF.

The genes are TRBV6-1 and TRBJ1-1; 8 nucleotides align to TRBD1. Trimming cost V 3 bases and J 3 bases; bases outside gene matches: 6. The CDR3 consists of 15 residues. Germline V gene data show CDR1 as MNHNS and CDR2 as SASEGT. In nucleotides, the CDR3 is TGTGCCAGCAGTGACCCCCAGGGGGCTTACACTGAAGCTTTCTTT. This translates into CASSDPQGAYTEAFF.

The V gene is TRBV13, the J gene TRBJ2-1; 8 nucleotides agree with TRBD1. Trimming took 5 bases from V and 6 from J; bases not matched to a gene: 9. This CDR3 contains 15 residues. The germline V gene encodes CDR1 PRHDT and CDR2 FYEKMQ (reference sequence). The CDR3 DNA reads TGTGCCAGCAGCCCCTTGGGACAGGTAGGCAATGAGCAGTTCTTC. It specifies CASSPLGQVGNEQFF.

This clone was observed a handful of times. The J gene is TRBJ1-1, the V gene TRBV6-1; 8 bases map to TRBD1. Germline values: CDR1 MNHNS, CDR2 SASEGT. The CDR3 consists of 13 residues. With 8 bases clipped from V and 4 bases from J, the junction kept 6 bases outside the gene matches. The CDR3 DNA reads as TGTGCCAGCGACAGGGGAATTTTCACTGAAGCTTTCTTT. Its translation is CASDRGIFTEAFF.

The J gene is TRBJ2-7, the V gene TRBV28; either TRBD1 or TRBD2 may fit D (5 bases each). Trimming took 7 bases from V and 4 from J, leaving 17 bases between them. The CDR3 is 14 amino acids. CDR1 is MDHEN and CDR2 is SYDVKM in the germline V gene. This CDR3 is CASTPQGVTYEQYF. The CDR3 bases are TGTGCCAGCACCCCCCAGGGAGTAACGTACGAGCAGTACTTC.

The chain links TRBV7-9 to TRBJ1-1; tentatively, D is TRBD1 (5 bases). Looked up from germline, CDR1 is SEHNR and CDR2 is FQNEAQ (reference sequence). V was cut by 6 bases and J by 0 bases, with 17 bases left in between. The CDR3 length is 16 residues. The CDR3 is CASRPGPLGMNTEAFF. The CDR3 DNA reads as TGTGCCAGCAGACCGGGACCTCTGGGCATGAACACTGAAGCTTTCTTT.

The V gene is TRBV5-4, the J gene TRBJ2-1; D may be TRBD2 (6 bases). With 2 bases removed from V and 4 bases from J, the gap between germline ends came to 10 bases. Germline V gene sequence: CDR1 SGHNT, CDR2 YYREEE (reference sequence). The length of the CDR3 is 14 residues. The CDR3 nucleotides read TGTGCCAGCAGCTTAACCGGGGGATACAATGAGCAGTTCTTC. This codes for CASSLTGGYNEQFF.

The rearrangement joins TRBV19 to TRBJ1-2; perhaps TRBD1 as D (5 bases). Germline V lookup: CDR1 LNHDA, CDR2 SQIVND (reference sequence). The CDR3 length is 17 residues. Trimming left V 6 bases short and J 2 bases short, with 22 bases between. The CDR3 DNA reads TGTGCCAGTAGAGATAGGAGGGGTTACTCATTCAACTATGGCTACACCTTC. Protein: CASRDRRGYSFNYGYTF.

V usage is TRBV13 and J usage is TRBJ2-7, with a tentative D call TRBD1 (6 bases). V was trimmed by 5 bases and J by 9 bases, leaving 26 bases between them. In germline, CDR1 is PRHDT, CDR2 FYEKMQ (reference sequence). The CDR3 loop spans 16 amino acids. The CDR3 DNA sequence: TGTGCCAGCAGCATTTTCACAGCGGACAGAACTACGAGGCAGTACTTC. It specifies CASSIFTADRTTRQYF.

This clone was counted only a few times. The chain uses TRBV15 and TRBJ1-6; 10 bases match TRBD1. In germline, CDR1 is LNHNV, CDR2 YYDKDF (reference sequence). With V trimmed by 3 bases and J by 10 bases, 6 bases remained unmatched. The CDR3 loop spans 15 amino acids. CDR3 sequence reads: CATSSRTGGKSPLHF. The DNA for the CDR3 is TGTGCCACCAGCAGCCGGACAGGGGGAAAGTCACCCCTCCACTTT.

The gene calls are TRBV7-9 and TRBJ2-4; D is ambiguous. Trimming took off 3 bases at V and 0 bases at J, with 9 bases between the two ends. The CDR3 loop spans 15 amino acids. Germline V gives CDR1 SEHNR, CDR2 FQNEAQ (reference sequence). In DNA form, the CDR3 reads TGTGCCAGCAGCTTTCGAACAGTAGCCAAAAACATTCAGTACTTC. Amino acids: CASSFRTVAKNIQYF. Combining the CDR3 with reference TRBV7-9 and TRBJ2-4 gives the whole variable domain DTGVSQNPRHKITKRGQNVTFRCDPISEHNRLYWYRQTLGQGPEFLTYFQNEAQLEKSRLLSDRFSAERPKGSFSTLEIQRTEQGDSAMYLCASSFRTVAKNIQYFGAGTRLSVL.

The chain carries TRBV7-2 and TRBJ2-7, with a weak D call TRBD1 (5 bases). CDR1 is SGHTA and CDR2 is FQGNSA in the germline V gene. There are 16 residues in the CDR3. With 1 base removed from V and 4 bases from J, the gap between germline ends came to 17 bases. The CDR3 DNA reads as TGTGCCAGCAGCTTAGACTTTATGTCAGGGTCTTACGAGCAGTACTTC. This codes for CASSLDFMSGSYEQYF.

The chain employs TRBV15 and TRBJ2-5; 10 bases align to TRBD1. J gave up 2 bases and V 2 bases, and 2 bases lay outside the gene matches. Germline CDR1 and CDR2: LNHNV and YYDKDF (reference sequence). The CDR3 length is 15 residues. CDR3 bases: TGTGCCACCAGCAGAACGGGACAGGGGCAAGAGACCCAGTACTTC. The encoded protein is CATSRTGQGQETQYF. Full variable domain (rest looked up from reference TRBV15 and TRBJ2-5): DAMVIQNPRYQVTQFGKPVTLSCSQTLNHNVMYWYQQKSSQAPKLLFHYYDKDFNNEADTPDNFQSRRPNTSFCFLDIRSPGLGDTAMYLCATSRTGQGQETQYFGPGTRLLVL.